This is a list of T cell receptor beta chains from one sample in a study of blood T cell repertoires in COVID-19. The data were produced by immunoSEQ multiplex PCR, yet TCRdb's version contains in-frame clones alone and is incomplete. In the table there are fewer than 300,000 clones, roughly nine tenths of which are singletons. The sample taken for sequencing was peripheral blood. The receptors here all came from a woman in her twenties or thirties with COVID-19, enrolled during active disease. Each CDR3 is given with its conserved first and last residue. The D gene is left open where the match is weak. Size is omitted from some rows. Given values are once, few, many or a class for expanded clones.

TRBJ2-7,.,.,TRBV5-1,CASSLGGTGSYEQYF,TGCGCCAGCAGCTTGGGCGGGACTGGCTCCTACGAGCAGTACTTC
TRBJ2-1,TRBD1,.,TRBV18,CASSIGQGKYNEQFF,TGTGCCAGCTCAATCGGACAGGGGAAGTACAATGAGCAGTTCTTC
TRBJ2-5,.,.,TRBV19,CASSASNRGIQETQYF,TGTGCCAGTAGTGCCTCAAACCGGGGTATTCAAGAGACCCAGTACTTC
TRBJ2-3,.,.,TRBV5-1,CASSLELGDTQYF,TGCGCCAGCAGCTTGGAACTAGGGGATACGCAGTATTTT
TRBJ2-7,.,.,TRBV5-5,CASSFGGRAVYEQYF,TGTGCCAGCAGCTTTGGCGGCAGGGCGGTTTACGAGCAGTACTTC
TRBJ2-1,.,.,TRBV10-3,CAISDPKRSYNEQFF,TGTGCCATCAGCGACCCCAAGCGGAGCTACAATGAGCAGTTCTTC
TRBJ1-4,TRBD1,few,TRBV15,CATSSPSNRGSFYEKLFF,TGTGCCACCAGCAGCCCAAGCAACAGGGGTAGTTTTTATGAAAAACTGTTTTTT
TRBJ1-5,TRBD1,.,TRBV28,CASSFAFRDRGRGQPQHF,TGTGCCAGCAGTTTTGCCTTTCGGGACAGGGGGCGAGGTCAGCCCCAGCATTTT
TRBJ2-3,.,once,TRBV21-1,CASSKDGSGSRADTQYF,TGTGCCAGCAGCAAAGACGGTAGCGGGAGCCGGGCAGATACGCAGTATTTT
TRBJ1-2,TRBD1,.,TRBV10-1,CAMLSGTGDSPYGYTF,TGCGCCATGCTTTCCGGGACAGGGGATTCCCCTTATGGCTACACCTTC
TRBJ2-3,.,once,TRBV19,CASSIGPLTDTQYF,TGTGCCAGTAGTATAGGGCCCCTCACAGATACGCAGTATTTT
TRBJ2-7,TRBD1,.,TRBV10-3,CAISGSGRTGGDEQYF,TGTGCCATCAGTGGAAGCGGCCGGACAGGGGGCGACGAGCAGTACTTC
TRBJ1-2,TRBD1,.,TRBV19,CASTSYGTAFNYGYTF,TGTGCCAGTACCTCCTATGGGACAGCGTTTAACTATGGCTACACCTTC
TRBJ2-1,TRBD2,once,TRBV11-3,CASSLELAGPNEQFF,TGTGCCAGCAGCTTAGAACTAGCGGGACCCAATGAGCAGTTCTTC
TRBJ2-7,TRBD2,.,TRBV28,CASSLASGANSYEQYF,TGTGCCAGCAGTTTAGCAAGCGGGGCTAACTCCTACGAGCAGTACTTC
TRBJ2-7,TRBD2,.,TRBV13,CASSFGTSGSYEQYF,TGTGCCAGCAGCTTCGGGACTAGCGGGAGCTACGAGCAGTACTTC
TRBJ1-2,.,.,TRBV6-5,CATRENNYGYTF,TGTGCCACACGCGAGAATAACTATGGCTACACCTTC
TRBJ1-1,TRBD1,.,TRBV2,CASSALGQGGATEAFF,TGTGCCAGCAGTGCCCTTGGACAGGGGGGGGCCACTGAAGCTTTCTTT
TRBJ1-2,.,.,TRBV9,CASSVDEGFGYGYTF,TGTGCCAGCAGCGTAGACGAGGGCTTCGGCTATGGCTACACCTTC
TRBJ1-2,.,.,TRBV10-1,CASPNRTSGYTF,TGCGCCAGCCCTAACCGGACTAGTGGCTACACCTTC
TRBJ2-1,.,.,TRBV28,CASSFEPFTGLNYNEQFF,TGTGCCAGCAGTTTCGAGCCCTTTACGGGACTCAACTACAATGAGCAGTTCTTC
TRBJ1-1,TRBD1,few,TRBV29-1,CSGRQGARGAFF,TGCAGCGGCCGACAGGGGGCGCGTGGAGCTTTCTTT
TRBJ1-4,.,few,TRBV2,CASILDRVNEKLFF,TGTGCCAGCATCTTGGACAGAGTTAATGAAAAACTGTTTTTT
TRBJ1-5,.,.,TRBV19,CASAPTGSRGYSNQPQHF,TGTGCCAGTGCCCCTACAGGGTCGAGGGGGTATAGCAATCAGCCCCAGCATTTT
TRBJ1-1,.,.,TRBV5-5,CASSQTSDRALEAFF,TGTGCCAGCAGCCAAACTTCGGACAGAGCACTTGAAGCTTTCTTT
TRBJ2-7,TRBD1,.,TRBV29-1,CSVDTGGPYEQYF,TGCAGCGTTGATACAGGGGGCCCCTACGAGCAGTACTTC
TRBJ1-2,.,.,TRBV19,CASSISGSLNYGYTF,TGTGCCAGTAGTATTTCGGGATCCCTTAACTATGGCTACACCTTC
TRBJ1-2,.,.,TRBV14,CASSQVRGGWYGYTF,TGTGCCAGCAGCCAAGTAAGGGGAGGATGGTATGGCTACACCTTC
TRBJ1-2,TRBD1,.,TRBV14,CASSQVDRGQLGGYTF,TGTGCCAGCAGCCAAGTGGACAGGGGGCAATTGGGAGGCTACACCTTC
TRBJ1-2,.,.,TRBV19,CASRTGQFEYGYTF,TGTGCCAGTAGAACCGGACAGTTCGAATATGGCTACACCTTC
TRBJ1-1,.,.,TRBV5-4,CASKHWGGDTEAFF,TGTGCCAGCAAACACTGGGGGGGAGACACTGAAGCTTTCTTT